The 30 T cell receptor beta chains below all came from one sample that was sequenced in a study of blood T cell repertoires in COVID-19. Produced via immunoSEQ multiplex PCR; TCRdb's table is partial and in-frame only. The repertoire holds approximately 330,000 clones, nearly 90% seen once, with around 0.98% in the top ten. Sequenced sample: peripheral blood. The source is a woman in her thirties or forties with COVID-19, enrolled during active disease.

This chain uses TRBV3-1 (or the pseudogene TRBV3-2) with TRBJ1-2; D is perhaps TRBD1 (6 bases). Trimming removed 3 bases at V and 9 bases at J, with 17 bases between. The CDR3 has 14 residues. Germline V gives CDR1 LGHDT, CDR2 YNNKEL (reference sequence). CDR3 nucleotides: TGTGCCAGCAGCCACCTTTCTCAGGGGTTTAGCTACACCTTC. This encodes CASSHLSQGFSYTF.

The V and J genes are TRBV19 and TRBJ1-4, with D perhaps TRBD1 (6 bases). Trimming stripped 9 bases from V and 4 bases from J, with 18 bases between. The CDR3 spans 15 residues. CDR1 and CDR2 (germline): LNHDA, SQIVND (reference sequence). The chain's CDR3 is CASRDPGALNEKLFF. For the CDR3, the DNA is TGTGCCAGCCGTGATCCAGGGGCACTTAATGAAAAACTGTTTTTT. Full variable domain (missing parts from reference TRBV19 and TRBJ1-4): DGGITQSPKYLFRKEGQNVTLSCEQNLNHDAMYWYRQDPGQGLRLIYYSQIVNDFQKGDIAEGYSVSREKKESFPLTVTSAQKNPTAFYLCASRDPGALNEKLFFGSGTQLSVL.

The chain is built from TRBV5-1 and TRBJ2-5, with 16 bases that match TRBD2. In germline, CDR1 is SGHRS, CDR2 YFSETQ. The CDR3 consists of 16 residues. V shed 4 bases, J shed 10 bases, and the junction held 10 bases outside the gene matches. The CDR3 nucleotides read TGCGCCAGCAGCGACGGGACTAGCGGGGGGGCCTTCATCCAGTACTTC. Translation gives CASSDGTSGGAFIQYF.

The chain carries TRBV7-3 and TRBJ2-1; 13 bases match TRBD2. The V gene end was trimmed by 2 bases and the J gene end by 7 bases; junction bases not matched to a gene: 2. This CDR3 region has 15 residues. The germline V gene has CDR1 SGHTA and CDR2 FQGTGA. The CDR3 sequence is CASSLGTSGVNEQFF. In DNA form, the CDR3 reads TGTGCCAGCAGCTTAGGGACTAGCGGGGTAAATGAGCAGTTCTTC.

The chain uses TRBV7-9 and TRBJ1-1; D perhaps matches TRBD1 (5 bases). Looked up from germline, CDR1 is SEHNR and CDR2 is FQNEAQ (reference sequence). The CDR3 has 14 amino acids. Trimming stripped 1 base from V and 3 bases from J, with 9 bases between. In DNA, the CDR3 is TGTGCCAGCAGCTTAGACCAGGGTTACACTGAAGCTTTCTTT. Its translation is CASSLDQGYTEAFF.

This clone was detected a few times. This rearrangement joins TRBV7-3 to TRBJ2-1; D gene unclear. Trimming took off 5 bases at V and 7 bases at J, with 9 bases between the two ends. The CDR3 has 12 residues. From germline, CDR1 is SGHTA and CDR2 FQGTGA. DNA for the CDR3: TGTGCCAGCAGCATGACTGGAAATGAGCAGTTCTTC. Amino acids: CASSMTGNEQFF.

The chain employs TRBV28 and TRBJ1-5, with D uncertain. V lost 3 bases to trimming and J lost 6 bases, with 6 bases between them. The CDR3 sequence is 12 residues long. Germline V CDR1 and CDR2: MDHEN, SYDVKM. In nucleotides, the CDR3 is TGTGCCAGCAGTTTTCTGAGTCAGCCCCAGCATTTT. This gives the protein CASSFLSQPQHF.

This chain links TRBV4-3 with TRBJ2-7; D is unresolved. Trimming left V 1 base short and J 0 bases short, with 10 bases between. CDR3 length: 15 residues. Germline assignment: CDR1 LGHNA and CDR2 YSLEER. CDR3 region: CASSQVEAASYEQYF. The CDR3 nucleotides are TGCGCCAGCAGCCAAGTCGAGGCAGCCTCCTACGAGCAGTACTTC.

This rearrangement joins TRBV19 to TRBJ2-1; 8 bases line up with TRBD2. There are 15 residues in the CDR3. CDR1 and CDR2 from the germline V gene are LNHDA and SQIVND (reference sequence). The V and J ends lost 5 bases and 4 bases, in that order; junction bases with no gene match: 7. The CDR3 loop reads CASSPASGLYNEQFF. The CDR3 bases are TGTGCCAGTAGTCCTGCTAGCGGGCTTTACAATGAGCAGTTCTTC.

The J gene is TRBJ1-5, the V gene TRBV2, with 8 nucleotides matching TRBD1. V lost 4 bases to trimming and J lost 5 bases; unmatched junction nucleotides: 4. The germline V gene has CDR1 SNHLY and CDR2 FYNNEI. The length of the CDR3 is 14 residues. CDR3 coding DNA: TGTGCCAGCAGTGGGACAGGGTTCGATCAGCCCCAGCATTTT. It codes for CASSGTGFDQPQHF.

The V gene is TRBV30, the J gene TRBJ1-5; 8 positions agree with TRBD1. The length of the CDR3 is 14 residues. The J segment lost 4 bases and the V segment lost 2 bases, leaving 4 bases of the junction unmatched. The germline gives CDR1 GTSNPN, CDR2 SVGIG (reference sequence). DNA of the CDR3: TGTGCCTGGAGTATTGACAGGGGAAATCAGCCCCAGCATTTT. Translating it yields CAWSIDRGNQPQHF.

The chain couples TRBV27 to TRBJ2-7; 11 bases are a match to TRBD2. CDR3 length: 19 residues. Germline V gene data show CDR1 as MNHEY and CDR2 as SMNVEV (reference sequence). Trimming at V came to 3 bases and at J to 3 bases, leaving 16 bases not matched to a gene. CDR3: CASSFLAGGAEPGNYEQYF. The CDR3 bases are TGTGCCAGCAGTTTCCTAGCGGGAGGCGCTGAACCGGGTAACTACGAGCAGTACTTC.

The CDR3 reads CASSYSIASSYEQYF. CDR3 nucleotides: TGTGCCAGCAGTTACTCGATTGCGAGCTCCTACGAGCAGTACTTC. The chain employs TRBV6-5 and TRBJ2-7; D remains ambiguous. The germline V gene has CDR1 MNHEY and CDR2 SVGAGI. Trimming shortened V by 0 bases and J by 0 bases, and 9 bases separated the two germline ends. This CDR3 comprises 15 residues.

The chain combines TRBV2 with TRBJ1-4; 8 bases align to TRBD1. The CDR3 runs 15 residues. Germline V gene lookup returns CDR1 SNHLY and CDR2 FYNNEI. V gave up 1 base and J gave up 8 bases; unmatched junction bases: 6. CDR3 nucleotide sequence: TGTGCCAGCAGTGAAGACAGGGCAGGGGGCGAAAAACTGTTTTTT. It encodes CASSEDRAGGEKLFF.

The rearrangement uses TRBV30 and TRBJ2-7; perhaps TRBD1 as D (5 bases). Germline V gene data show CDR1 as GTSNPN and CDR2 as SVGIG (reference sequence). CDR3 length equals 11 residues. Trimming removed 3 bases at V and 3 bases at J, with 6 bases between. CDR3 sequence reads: CAWRQGYEQYF. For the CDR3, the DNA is TGTGCCTGGAGGCAGGGCTACGAGCAGTACTTC.

The CDR3 reads CASTTSVNEQFF. CDR3 coding DNA: TGTGCCAGTACTACTAGCGTCAATGAGCAGTTCTTC. The chain recombines TRBV19 with TRBJ2-1; 7 bases are shared with TRBD2. The V segment lost 7 bases and the J segment 6 bases; nucleotides outside the gene matches: 3. In germline, CDR1 is LNHDA, CDR2 SQIVND (reference sequence). The CDR3 is made up of 12 amino acids.

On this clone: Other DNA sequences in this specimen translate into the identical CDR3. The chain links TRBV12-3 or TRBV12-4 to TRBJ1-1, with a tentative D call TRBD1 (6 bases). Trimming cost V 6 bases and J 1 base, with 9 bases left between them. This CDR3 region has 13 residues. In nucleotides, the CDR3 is TGTGCCAGCAGCCTGACAGGGAACACTGAAGCTTTCTTT. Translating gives CASSLTGNTEAFF.

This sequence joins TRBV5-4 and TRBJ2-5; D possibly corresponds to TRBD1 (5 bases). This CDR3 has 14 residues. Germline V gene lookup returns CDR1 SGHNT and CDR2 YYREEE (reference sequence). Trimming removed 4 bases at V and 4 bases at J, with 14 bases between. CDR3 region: CASSPELGRETQYF. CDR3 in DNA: TGTGCCAGCAGCCCCGAGCTGGGGCGAGAGACCCAGTACTTC.

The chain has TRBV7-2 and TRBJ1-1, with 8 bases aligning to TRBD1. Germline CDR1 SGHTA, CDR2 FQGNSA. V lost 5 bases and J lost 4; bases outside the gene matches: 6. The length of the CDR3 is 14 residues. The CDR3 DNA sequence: TGTGCCAGCAGCCTGGGACAGGTCGTCACTGAAGCTTTCTTT. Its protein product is CASSLGQVVTEAFF.

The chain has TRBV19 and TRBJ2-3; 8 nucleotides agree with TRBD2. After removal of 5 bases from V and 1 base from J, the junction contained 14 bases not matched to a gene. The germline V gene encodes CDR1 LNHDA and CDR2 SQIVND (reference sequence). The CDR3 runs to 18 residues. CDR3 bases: TGTGCCAGTAGTCTTCTCTCCGGGGGGGGAAGTGGCACAGATACGCAGTATTTT. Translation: CASSLLSGGGSGTDTQYF.

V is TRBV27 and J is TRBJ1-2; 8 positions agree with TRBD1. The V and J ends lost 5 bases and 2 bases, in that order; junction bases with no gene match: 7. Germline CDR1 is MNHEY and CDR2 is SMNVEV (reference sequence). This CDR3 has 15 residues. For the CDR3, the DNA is TGTGCCAGCAGTCCTTCGGACAGGGCAAACTATGGCTACACCTTC. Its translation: CASSPSDRANYGYTF.

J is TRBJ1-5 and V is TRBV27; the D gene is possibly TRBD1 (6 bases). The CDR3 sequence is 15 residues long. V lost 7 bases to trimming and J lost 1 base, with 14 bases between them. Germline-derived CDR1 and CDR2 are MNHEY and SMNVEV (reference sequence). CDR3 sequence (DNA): TGTGCCAGCAAAGGGCAGGGGAAGAGCAATCAGCCCCAGCATTTT. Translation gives CASKGQGKSNQPQHF.

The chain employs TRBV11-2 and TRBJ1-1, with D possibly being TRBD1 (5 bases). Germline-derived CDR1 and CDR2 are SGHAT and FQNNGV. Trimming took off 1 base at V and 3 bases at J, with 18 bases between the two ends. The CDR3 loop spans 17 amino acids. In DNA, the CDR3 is TGTGCCAGCAGCTTAGGCCTTGGCAGGGAGGTGTACACTGAAGCTTTCTTT. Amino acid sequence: CASSLGLGREVYTEAFF.

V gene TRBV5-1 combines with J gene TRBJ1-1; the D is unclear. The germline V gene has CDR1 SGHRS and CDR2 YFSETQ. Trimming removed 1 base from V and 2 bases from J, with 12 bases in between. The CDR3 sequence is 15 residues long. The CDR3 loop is CASSLMSALNTEAFF. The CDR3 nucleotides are TGCGCCAGCAGCTTGATGTCTGCCCTAAACACTGAAGCTTTCTTT.

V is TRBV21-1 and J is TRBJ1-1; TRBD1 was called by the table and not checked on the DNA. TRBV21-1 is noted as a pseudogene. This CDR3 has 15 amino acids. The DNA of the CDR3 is TGTGCCAGCAGCAAAGGGTTCAGGTTAAGGGGTGAAGCTTTCTTT. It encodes CASSKGFRLRGEAFF.

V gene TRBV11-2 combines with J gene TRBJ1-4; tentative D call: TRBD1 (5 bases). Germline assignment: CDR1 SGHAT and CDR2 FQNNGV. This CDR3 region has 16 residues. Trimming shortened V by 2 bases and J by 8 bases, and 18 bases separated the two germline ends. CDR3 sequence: CASSLFLAGGTEKLFF. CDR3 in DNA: TGTGCCAGCAGCTTATTCCTGGCGGGGGGGACCGAAAAACTGTTTTTT.

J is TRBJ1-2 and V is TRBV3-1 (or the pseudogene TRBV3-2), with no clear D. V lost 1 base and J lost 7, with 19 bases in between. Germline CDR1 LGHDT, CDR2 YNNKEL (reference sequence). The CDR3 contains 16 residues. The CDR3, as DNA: TGTGCCAGCAGCCAAGTCCCCCTACCGTTTTCGTTTGGCTACACCTTC. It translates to CASSQVPLPFSFGYTF.

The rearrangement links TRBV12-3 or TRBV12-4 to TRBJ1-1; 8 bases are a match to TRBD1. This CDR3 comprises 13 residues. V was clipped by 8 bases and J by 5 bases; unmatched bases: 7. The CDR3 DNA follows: TGTGCCAGCGGACGGGACAGGAGGACTGAAGCTTTCTTT. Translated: CASGRDRRTEAFF.

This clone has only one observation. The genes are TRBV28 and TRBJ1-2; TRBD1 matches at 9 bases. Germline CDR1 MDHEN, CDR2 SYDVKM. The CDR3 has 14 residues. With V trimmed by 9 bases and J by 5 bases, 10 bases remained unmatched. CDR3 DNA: TGTGCCAGTGGGAGGGGACAGGGTCTTTATGGCTACACCTTC. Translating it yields CASGRGQGLYGYTF.

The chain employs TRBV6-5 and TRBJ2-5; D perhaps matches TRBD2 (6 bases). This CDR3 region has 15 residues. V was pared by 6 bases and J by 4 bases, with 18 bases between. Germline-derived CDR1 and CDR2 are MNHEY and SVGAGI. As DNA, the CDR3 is TGTGCCAGCAGCCTCGGACTAATACAAGGAGAGACCCAGTACTTC. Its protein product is CASSLGLIQGETQYF.